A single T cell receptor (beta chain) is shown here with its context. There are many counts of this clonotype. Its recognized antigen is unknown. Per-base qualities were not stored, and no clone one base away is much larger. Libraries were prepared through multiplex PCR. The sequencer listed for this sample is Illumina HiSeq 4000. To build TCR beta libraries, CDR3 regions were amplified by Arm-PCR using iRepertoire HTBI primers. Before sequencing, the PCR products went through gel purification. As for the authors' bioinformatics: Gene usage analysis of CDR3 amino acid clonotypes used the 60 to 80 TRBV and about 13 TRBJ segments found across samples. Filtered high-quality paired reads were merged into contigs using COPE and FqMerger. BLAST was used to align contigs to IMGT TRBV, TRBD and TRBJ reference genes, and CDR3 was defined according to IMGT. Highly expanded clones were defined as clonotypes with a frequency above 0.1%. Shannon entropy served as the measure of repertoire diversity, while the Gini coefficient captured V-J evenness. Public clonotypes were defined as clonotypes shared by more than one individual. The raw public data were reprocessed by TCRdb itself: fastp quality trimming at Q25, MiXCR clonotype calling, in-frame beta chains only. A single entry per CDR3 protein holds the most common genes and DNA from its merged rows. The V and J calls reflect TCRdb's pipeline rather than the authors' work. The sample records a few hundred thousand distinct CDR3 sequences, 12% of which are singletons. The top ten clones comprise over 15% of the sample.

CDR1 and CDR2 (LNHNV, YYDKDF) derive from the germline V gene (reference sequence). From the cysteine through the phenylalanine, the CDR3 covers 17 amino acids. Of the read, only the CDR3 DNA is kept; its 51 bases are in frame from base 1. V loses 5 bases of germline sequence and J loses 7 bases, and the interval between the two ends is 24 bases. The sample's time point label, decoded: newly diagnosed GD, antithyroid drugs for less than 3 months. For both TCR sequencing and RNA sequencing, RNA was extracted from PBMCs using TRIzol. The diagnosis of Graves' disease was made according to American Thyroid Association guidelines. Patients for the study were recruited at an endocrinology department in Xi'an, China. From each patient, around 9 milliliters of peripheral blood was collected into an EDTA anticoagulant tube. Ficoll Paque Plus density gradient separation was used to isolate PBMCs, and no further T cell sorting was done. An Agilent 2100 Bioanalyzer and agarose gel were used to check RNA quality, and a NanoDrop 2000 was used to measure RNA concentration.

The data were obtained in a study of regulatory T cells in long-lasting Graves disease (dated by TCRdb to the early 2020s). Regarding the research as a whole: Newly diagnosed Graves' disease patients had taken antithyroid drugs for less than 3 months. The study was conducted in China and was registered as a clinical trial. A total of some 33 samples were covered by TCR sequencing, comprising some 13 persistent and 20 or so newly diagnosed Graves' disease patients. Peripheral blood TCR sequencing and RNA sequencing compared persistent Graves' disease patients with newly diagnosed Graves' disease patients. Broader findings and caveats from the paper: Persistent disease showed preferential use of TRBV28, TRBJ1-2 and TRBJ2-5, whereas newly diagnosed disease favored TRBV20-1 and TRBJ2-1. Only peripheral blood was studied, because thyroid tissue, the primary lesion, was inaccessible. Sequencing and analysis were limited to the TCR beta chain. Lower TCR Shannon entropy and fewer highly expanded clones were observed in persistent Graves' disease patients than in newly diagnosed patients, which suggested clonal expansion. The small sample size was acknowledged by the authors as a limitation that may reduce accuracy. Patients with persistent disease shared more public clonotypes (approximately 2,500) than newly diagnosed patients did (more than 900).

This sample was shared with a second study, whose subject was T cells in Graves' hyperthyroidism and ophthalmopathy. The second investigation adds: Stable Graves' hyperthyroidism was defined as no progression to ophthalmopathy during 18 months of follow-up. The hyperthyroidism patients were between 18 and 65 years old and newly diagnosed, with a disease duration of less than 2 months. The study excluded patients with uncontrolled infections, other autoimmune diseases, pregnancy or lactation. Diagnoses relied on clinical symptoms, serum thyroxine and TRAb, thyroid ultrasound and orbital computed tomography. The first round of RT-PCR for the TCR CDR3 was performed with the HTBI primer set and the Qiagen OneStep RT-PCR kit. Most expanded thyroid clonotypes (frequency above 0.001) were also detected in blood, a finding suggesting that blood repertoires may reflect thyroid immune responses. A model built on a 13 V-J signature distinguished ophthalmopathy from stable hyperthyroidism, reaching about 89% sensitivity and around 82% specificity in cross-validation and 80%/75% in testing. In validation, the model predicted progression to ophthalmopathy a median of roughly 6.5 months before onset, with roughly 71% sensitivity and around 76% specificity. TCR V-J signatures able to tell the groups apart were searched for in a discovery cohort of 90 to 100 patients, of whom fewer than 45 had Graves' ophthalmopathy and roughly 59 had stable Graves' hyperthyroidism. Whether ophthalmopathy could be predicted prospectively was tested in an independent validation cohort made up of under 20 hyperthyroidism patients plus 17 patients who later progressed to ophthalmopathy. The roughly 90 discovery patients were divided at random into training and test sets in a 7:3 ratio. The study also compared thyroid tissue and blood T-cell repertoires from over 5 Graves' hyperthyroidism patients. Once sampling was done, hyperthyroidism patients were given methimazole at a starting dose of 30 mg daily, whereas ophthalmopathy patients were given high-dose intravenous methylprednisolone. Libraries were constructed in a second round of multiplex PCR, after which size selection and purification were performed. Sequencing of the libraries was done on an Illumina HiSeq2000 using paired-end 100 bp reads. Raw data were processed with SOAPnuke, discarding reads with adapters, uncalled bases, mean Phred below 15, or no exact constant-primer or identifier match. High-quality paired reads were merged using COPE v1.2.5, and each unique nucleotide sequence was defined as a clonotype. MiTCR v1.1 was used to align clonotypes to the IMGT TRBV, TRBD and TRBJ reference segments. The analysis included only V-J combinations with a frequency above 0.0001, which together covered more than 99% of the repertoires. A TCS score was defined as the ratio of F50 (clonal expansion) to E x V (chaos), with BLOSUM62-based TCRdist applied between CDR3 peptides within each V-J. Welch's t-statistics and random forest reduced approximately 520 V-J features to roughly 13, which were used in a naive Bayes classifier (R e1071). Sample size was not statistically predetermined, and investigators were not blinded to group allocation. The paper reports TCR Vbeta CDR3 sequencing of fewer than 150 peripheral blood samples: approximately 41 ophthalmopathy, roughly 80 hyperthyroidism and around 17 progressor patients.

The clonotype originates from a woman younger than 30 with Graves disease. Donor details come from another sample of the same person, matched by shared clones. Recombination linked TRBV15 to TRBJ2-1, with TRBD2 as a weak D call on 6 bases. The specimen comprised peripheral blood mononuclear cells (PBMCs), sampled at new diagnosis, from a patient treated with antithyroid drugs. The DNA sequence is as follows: TGTGCCACCAGCCGAGGGAATAGCGGAGTGGGCCAGAATGAGCAGTTCTTC. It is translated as CATSRGNSGVGQNEQFF.